This TCR beta chain was retrieved from a study of blood T cell repertoires in COVID-19. At the level of the study: Spain, Italy and the United States supplied samples that represented acute and convalescent COVID-19. T cells, B-cell-depleted T cells, or PBMCs supplied cDNA or gDNA.

Methods used by the authors: The assay estimated nucleated cells by amplifying reference gene primers. Generated by immunoSEQ multiplex PCR, the TCRdb table keeps only in-frame clones and is missing some. The V and J calls and clone size come from that table; D and trimming were worked out from the DNA. Among 150,000 to 200,000 clones listed, approximately 86% were seen once. This clone appeared a single time. Trimming took 1 base from V and 3 from J; bases not matched to a gene: 13. This CDR3 contains 18 residues. The TCR sequence derives from a man aged 70 or older with acute or convalescent COVID-19. V gene TRBV23-1 combines with J gene TRBJ2-3; TRBD1 matches at 7 bases. TRBV23-1 is noted as an ORF with a role that remains uncertain. Material: peripheral blood. CDR3 bases: TGCGCCAGCAGTCAATGGACGCCGACAGGGCGCTTGACAGATACGCAGTATTTT. Amino acids: CASSQWTPTGRLTDTQYF.